Listed below are T cell receptor beta chains from one sample, sequenced in a study of blood T cell repertoires in COVID-19. Only in-frame clones appear in the TCRdb table, and some are missing; sequencing was by immunoSEQ multiplex PCR. The table has 150,000 to 200,000 clones, roughly 88% seen once. Material for sequencing was PBMCs or T cells enriched from blood (not recorded which). These receptors came from a woman younger than 35 who had recovered from COVID-19. Each CDR3 is given without its conserved first and last residue.

v_call	cdr3_length	j_call	cdr3_aa
TRBV6-5	10	TRBJ2-7	ASRQGGYEQY
TRBV27	15	TRBJ2-7	ASRRGTGGAASYEQY
TRBV11-2	11	TRBJ2-1	ASSSHTIVEQF
TRBV7-9	12	TRBJ2-3	ASSPHGGTDTQY
TRBV19	15	TRBJ1-3	ASSIMRDSSRGNTIY
TRBV11-2	13	TRBJ1-1	ASSLSFGLLPGAF
TRBV27	16	TRBJ2-7	ASTSSARYAGGSYEQY
TRBV16	12	TRBJ1-4	ASSATGANEKLF
TRBV7-2	14	TRBJ2-2	ASSLGSGGNTGELF
TRBV6-5	10	TRBJ1-2	ATPQGTDGYT
TRBV5-4	14	TRBJ1-5	ASSLGPDSTTQPQH
TRBV6-5	11	TRBJ2-7	ASSYTSGTMQY
TRBV5-8	10	TRBJ1-2	ASSLTTGGYT
TRBV5-6	11	TRBJ1-1	ASKIRTGVLAF
TRBV6-2/TRBV6-3	11	TRBJ1-5	ASSRGSNQPQH
TRBV5-3	15	TRBJ1-2	ARSLINRGRVRYGYT
TRBV19	16	TRBJ1-4	ASSPPDWTGTTNEKLF
TRBV3-1/TRBV3-2	12	TRBJ1-2	ASSQGTGGYGYT
TRBV6-1	12	TRBJ1-2	ASSEVPDGSGYT
TRBV6-5	14	TRBJ1-2	ASSYLPTGVPDGYT
TRBV2	13	TRBJ1-2	ASSEAERQGDGYT
TRBV11-2	14	TRBJ2-2	ASSLAAGGTPGELF
TRBV30	15	TRBJ2-7	AWSGGLAGGSTYEQY
TRBV5-4	13	TRBJ1-4	ASSLGWQQNEKLF
TRBV7-9	12	TRBJ1-6	ASSLVGQNSPLH
TRBV28	14	TRBJ1-6	ASRKFSGQKNSPLH
TRBV9	12	TRBJ2-7	ASSPWDSNYEQY
TRBV3-1/TRBV3-2	12	TRBJ2-1	ASSQSGARNEQF
TRBV3-1/TRBV3-2	13	TRBJ2-2	ATNSMGAGTGELF
TRBV10-3	9	TRBJ2-1	AIRGDNEQF
TRBV5-1	17	TRBJ2-1	ASSHQGTSGGAPENEQF
TRBV20-1	10	TRBJ1-1	SASTVSTEAF
TRBV7-2	15	TRBJ1-3	ASSLPRGSDSGNTIY
TRBV11-2	12	TRBJ2-1	ASSSGLAGAEQF
TRBV28	10	TRBJ1-5	ASSLSYQPQH
TRBV28	12	TRBJ2-7	ASSLDVDRSRQY
TRBV10-3	13	TRBJ1-4	AISEWRDSSTGLF
TRBV7-9	12	TRBJ1-3	ASSLAKGANTIY
TRBV2	12	TRBJ1-6	ASRGDSDNSPLH
TRBV5-1	14	TRBJ2-2	ASSLPREGDMGELF
TRBV4-1	11	TRBJ2-3	ASSQDGTDTQY
TRBV5-1	14	TRBJ1-6	ASIPKGAGVNSPLH
TRBV9	13	TRBJ1-4	ASSVGDISSEKLF
TRBV6-5	12	TRBJ1-1	ASSFPGLNTEAF
TRBV5-1	11	TRBJ1-5	ASAETGDQPQH
TRBV7-3	14	TRBJ1-2	ASSLIGPPENYGYT
TRBV11-2	15	TRBJ2-1	ASSLDGLGLGTNEQF
TRBV27	15	TRBJ1-1	ASIKGGRGQMNTEAF
TRBV5-1	13	TRBJ2-1	ASSLRLRTASEQF
TRBV6-5	12	TRBJ1-2	ASRGTGGANGYT
TRBV30	13	TRBJ1-1	AWSVWQGAYTEAF
TRBV27	11	TRBJ2-5	ASSLHYQETQY
TRBV5-1	16	TRBJ1-1	ASSLVGGTGLVNTEAF
TRBV2	10	TRBJ1-1	ASKRQNTEAF
TRBV20-1	16	TRBJ2-3	SASRGLAGGPGTDTQY
TRBV7-2	13	TRBJ1-4	ASSAAPQANEKLF
TRBV12-3/TRBV12-4	11	TRBJ2-5	ASSFVGAETQY
TRBV3-1/TRBV3-2	13	TRBJ2-7	ASSHEREVSYEQY
TRBV5-1	12	TRBJ1-1	ASSSGTANTEAF
TRBV11-2	16	TRBJ2-3	ASSSLEQLAGGLDTQY